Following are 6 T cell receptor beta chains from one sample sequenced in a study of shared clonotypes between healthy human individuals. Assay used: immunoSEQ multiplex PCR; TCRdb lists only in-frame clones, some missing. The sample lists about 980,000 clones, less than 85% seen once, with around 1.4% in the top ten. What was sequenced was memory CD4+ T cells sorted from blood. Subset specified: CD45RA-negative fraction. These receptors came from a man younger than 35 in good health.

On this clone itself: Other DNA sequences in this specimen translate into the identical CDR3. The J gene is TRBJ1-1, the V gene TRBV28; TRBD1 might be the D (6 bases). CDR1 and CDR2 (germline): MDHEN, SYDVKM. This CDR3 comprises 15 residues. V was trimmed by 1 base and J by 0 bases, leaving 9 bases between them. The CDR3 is CASSLSGGMNTEAFF. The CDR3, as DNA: TGTGCCAGCAGTTTATCGGGGGGCATGAACACTGAAGCTTTCTTT. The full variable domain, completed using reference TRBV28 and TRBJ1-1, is DVKVTQSSRYLVKRTGEKVFLECVQDMDHENMFWYRQDPGLGLRLIYFSYDVKMKEKGDIPEGYSVSREKKERFSLILESASTNQTSMYLCASSLSGGMNTEAFFGQGTRLTVV.

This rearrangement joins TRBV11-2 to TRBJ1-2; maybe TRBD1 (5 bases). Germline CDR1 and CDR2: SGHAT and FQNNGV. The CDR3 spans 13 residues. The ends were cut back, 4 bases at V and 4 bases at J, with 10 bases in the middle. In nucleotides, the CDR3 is TGTGCCAGCAGCTCTACCGGGACCTATGGCTACACCTTC. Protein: CASSSTGTYGYTF.

CDR3 amino acids: CASSSTGVNNSPLHF. Written as DNA, the CDR3 is TGTGCCAGCAGCTCCACAGGGGTCAATAATTCACCCCTCCACTTT. The chain is built from TRBV6-5 and TRBJ1-6; 7 bases are a match to TRBD1. V gave up 6 bases and J gave up 5 bases; unmatched junction bases: 7. Germline lookup yields CDR1 MNHEY and CDR2 SVGAGI. The CDR3 is made up of 15 amino acids.

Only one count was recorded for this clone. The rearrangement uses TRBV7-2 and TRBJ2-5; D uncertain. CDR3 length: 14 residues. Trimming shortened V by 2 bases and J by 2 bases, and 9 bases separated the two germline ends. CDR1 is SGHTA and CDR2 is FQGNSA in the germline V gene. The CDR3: CASSLFRTQETQYF. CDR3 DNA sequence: TGTGCCAGCAGCTTATTTCGCACTCAAGAGACCCAGTACTTC.

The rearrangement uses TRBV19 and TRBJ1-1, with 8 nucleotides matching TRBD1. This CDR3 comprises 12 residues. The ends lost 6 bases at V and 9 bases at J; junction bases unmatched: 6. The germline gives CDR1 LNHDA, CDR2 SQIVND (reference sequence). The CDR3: CASSDWTGKAFF. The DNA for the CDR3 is TGTGCCAGTAGCGATTGGACAGGGAAAGCTTTCTTT.

CDR3 DNA sequence: TGTGCCAGCAGCCCAACAGGGGAGGGATATTATGGCTACACCTTC. Translated: CASSPTGEGYYGYTF. The chain links TRBV7-2 to TRBJ1-2; 7 nucleotides match TRBD1. Trimming cost V 5 bases and J 5 bases; bases outside gene matches: 11. Germline V gene lookup returns CDR1 SGHTA and CDR2 FQGNSA. This CDR3 is built from 15 residues. Based on the CDR3 plus reference TRBV7-2 and TRBJ1-2, the full variable domain is GAGVSQSPSNKVTEKGKDVELRCDPISGHTALYWYRQSLGQGLEFLIYFQGNSAPDKSGLPSDRFSAERTGGSVSTLTIQRTQQEDSAVYLCASSPTGEGYYGYTFGSGTRLTVV.